This T cell receptor beta chain stems from a study of cytomegalovirus exposure and HLA in healthy donors. Study-level background: Inside one of the first data releases sat some 85 million unique TCRs taken from HLA-typed donors.

With regard to this clone: The target antigen is unknown.

With 6 bases clipped from V and 3 bases from J, the junction kept 10 bases outside the gene matches. The CDR3 loop spans 15 amino acids. Per germline, CDR1 MNHEY and CDR2 SMNVEV (reference sequence). PCR was performed using 60 Vbeta and 13 Jbeta primers. TCRdb's table, derived via immunoSEQ multiplex PCR, lists solely in-frame clones and lacks some. The sample has about 140,000 clones, more than 70% seen once; the top ten hold about 11%. General observations from the study: A later analysis linked a missense variant in DCLRE1C to the trimming of TCR beta V and J genes. Association with HLA alleles at 0.05 false discovery rate was found for 16,951 TCR beta sequences in a later analysis. Within the data, a cluster of highly shared sequence variants was likely a sequencing artifact.

This sequence joins TRBV27 and TRBJ2-7; TRBD2 matches 8 bases. This receptor was taken from a man between 18 and 29 years old in good health and CMV-seropositive. Sequencing was carried out using PBMCs. CDR3 loop: CASSLPGLEVYEQYF. CDR3 sequence (DNA): TGTGCCAGCAGCCTACCGGGACTAGAGGTCTACGAGCAGTACTTC.